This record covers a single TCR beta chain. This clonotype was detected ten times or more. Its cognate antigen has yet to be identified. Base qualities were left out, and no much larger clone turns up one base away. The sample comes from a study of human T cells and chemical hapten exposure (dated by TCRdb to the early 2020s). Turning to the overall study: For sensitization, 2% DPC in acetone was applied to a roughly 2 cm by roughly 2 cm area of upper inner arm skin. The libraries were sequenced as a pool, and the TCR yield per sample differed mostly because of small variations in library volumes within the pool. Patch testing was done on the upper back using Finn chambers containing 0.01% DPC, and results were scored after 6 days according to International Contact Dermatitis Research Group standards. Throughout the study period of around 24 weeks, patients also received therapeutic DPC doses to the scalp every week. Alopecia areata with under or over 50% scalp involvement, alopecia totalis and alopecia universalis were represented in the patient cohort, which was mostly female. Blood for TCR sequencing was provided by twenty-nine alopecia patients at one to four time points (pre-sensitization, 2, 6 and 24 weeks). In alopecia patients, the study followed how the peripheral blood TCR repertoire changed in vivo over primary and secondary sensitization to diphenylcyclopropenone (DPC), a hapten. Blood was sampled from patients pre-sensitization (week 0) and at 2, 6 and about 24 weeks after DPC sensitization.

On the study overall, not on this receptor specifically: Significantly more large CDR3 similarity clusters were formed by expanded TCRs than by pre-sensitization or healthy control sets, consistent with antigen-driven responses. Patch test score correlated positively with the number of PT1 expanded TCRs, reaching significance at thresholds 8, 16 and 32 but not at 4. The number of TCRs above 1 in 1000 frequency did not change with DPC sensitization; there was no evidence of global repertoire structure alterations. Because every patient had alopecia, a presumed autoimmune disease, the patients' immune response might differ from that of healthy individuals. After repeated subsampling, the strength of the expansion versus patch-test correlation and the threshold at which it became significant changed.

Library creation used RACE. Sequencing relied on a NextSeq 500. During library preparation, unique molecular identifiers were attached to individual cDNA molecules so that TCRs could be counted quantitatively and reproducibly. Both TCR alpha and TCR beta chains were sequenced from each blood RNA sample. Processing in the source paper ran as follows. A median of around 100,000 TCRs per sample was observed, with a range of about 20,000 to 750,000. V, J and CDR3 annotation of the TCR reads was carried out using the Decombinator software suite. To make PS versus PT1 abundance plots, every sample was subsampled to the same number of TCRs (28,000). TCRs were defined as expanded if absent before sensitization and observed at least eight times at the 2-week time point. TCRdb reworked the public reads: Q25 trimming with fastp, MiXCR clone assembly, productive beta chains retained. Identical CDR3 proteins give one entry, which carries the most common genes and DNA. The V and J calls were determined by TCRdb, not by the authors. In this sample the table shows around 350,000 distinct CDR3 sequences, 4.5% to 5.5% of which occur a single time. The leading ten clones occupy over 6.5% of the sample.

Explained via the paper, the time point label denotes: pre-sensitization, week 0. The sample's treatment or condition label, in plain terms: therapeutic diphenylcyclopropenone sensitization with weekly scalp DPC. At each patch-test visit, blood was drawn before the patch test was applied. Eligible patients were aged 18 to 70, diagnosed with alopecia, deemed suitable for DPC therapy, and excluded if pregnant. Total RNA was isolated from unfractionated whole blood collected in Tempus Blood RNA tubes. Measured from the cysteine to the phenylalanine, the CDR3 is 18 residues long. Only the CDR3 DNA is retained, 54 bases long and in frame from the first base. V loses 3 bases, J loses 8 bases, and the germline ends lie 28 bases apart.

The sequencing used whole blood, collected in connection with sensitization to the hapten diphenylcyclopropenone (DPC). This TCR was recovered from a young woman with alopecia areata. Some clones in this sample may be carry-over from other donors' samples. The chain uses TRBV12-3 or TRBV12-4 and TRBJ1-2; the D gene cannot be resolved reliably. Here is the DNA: TGTGCCAGCAGTTTTAGCCGCCGGGGTCTGGGCATAAGTCCGGGCTACACCTTC. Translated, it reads CASSFSRRGLGISPGYTF.